This entry concerns a single T cell receptor (beta chain). Its antigen is still unknown. These data originate in a study of T cell responses to AZD1222 COVID-19 vaccine. General study findings and limits: Vaccine-associated CD4 TCRs ranged over spike, dominating at 160-218 and 743-854.

TCRdb's copy holds only in-frame clones and misses some; the assay was immunoSEQ multiplex PCR. The sample has over 100,000 clones; over 75% are singletons. Here the sequenced sample was peripheral blood, taken on day 0 of AZD1222 vaccination. The receptor was isolated from an adult in good health.

The CDR3 coding sequence is TGTGCCAGCAGTTACTCCAGTGGCTCTGGAAACACCATATATTTT. It translates to CASSYSSGSGNTIYF. The chain employs TRBV6-2 or TRBV6-3 and TRBJ1-3; D is unresolved. Trimming shortened V by 0 bases and J by 0 bases, and 6 bases separated the two germline ends. The CDR3 contains 15 residues. Germline V gene data show CDR1 as MNHEY and CDR2 as SVGEGT.